This section outlines one T cell receptor (beta chain) sequence together with its context. Produced via immunoSEQ multiplex PCR; TCRdb's table is partial and in-frame only. The data show more than 60,000 clones, about 91% seen once. Germline V gene data show CDR1 as LNHDA and CDR2 as SQIVND (reference sequence). There are 16 residues in the CDR3. Trimming shortened V by 5 bases and J by 5 bases, and 16 bases separated the two germline ends. This record comes from a study of T cell changes during pregnancy in multiple sclerosis. The TCR comes from a female donor with multiple sclerosis, enrolled in a pregnancy study. The rearrangement links TRBV19 to TRBJ1-6, with D perhaps matching TRBD1 (5 bases). The sample was peripheral blood, taken before pregnancy. The DNA for the CDR3 is TGTGCCAGTAGTCCCCCGAGGAGGGGAAATAATTCACCCCTCCACTTT. Its protein is CASSPPRRGNNSPLHF.